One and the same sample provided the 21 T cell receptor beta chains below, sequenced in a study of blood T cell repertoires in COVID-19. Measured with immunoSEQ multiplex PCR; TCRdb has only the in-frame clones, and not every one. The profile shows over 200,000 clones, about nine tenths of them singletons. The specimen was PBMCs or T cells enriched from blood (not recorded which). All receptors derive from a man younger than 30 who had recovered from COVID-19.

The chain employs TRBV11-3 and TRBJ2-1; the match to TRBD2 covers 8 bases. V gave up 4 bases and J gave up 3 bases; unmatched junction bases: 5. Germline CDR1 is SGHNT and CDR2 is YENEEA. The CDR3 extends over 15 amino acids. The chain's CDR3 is CASSWLLADYNEQFF. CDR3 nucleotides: TGTGCCAGCAGCTGGCTACTAGCGGACTACAATGAGCAGTTCTTC.

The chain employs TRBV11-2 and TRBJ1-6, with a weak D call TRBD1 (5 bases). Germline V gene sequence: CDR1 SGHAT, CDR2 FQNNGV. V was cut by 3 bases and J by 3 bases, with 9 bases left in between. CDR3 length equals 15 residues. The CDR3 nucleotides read TGTGCCAGCAGCTTTCGGGGGTTCTATAATTCACCCCTCCACTTT. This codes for CASSFRGFYNSPLHF.

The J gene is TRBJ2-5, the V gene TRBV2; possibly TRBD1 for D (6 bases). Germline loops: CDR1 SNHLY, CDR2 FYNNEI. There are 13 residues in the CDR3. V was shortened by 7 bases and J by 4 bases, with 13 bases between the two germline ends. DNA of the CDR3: TGTGCCAGCAATAAGGCCAGGGGAGAGACCCAGTACTTC. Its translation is CASNKARGETQYF.

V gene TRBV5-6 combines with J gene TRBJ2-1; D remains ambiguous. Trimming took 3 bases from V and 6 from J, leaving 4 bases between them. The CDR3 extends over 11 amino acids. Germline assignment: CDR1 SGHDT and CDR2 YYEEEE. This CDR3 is CASSSSNEQFF. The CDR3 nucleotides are TGTGCCAGCAGCTCTAGCAATGAGCAGTTCTTC. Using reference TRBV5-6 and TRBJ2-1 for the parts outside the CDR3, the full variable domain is DAGVTQSPTHLIKTRGQQVTLRCSPKSGHDTVSWYQQALGQGPQFIFQYYEEEERQRGNFPDRFSGHQFPNYSSELNVNALLLGDSALYLCASSSSNEQFFGPGTRLTVL.

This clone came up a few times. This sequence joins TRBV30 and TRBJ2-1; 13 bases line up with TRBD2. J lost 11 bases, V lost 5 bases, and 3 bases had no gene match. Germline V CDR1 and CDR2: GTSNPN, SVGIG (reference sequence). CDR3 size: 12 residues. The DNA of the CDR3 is TGTGCCTGGGGGGGACTAGCGGGGAAGCAGTTCTTC. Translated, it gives CAWGGLAGKQFF.

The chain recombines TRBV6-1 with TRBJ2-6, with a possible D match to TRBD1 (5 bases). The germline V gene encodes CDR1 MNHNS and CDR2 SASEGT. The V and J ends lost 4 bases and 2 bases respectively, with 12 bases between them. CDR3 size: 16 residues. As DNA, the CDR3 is TGTGCCAGCAGTGGAAGGGGCGGAACTGGGGCCAACGTCCTGACTTTC. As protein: CASSGRGGTGANVLTF.

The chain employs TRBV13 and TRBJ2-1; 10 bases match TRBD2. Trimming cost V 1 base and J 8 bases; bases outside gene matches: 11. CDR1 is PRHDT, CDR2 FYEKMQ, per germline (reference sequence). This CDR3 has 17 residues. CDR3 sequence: CASSLVALAGDNDEQFF. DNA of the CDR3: TGTGCCAGCAGCTTAGTCGCGCTAGCGGGAGATAACGATGAGCAGTTCTTC.

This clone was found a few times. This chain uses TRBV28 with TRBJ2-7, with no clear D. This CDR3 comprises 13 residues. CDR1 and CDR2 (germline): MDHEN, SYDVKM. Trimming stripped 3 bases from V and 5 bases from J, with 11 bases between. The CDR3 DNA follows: TGTGCCAGCAGTTTGGCCGCCCAGGACGAGCAGTACTTC. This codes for CASSLAAQDEQYF.

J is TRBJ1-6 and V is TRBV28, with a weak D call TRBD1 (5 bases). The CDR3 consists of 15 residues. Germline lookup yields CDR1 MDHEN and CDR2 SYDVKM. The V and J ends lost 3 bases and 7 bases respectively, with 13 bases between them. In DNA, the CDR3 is TGTGCCAGCAGTTTCTTTAGGGGTCGGAATTCACCCCTCCACTTT. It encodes CASSFFRGRNSPLHF. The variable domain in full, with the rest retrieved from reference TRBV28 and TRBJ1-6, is DVKVTQSSRYLVKRTGEKVFLECVQDMDHENMFWYRQDPGLGLRLIYFSYDVKMKEKGDIPEGYSVSREKKERFSLILESASTNQTSMYLCASSFFRGRNSPLHFGNGTRLTVT.

CDR3 loop: CASSRAGGTGELFF. The CDR3 DNA reads TGTGCCAGCAGTCGAGCGGGAGGGACCGGGGAGCTGTTTTTT. V and J are TRBV28 and TRBJ2-2; 10 bases line up with TRBD2. The V and J ends lost 5 bases and 5 bases, in that order; junction bases with no gene match: 2. CDR3 length: 14 residues. CDR1 is MDHEN, CDR2 SYDVKM, per germline.

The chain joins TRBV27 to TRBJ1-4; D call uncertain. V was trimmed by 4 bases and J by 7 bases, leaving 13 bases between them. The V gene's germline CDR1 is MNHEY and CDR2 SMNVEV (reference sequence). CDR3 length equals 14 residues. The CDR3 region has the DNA TGTGCCAGCAGTTCAGTGGGCGCAGGTGAAAAACTGTTTTTT. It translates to CASSSVGAGEKLFF.

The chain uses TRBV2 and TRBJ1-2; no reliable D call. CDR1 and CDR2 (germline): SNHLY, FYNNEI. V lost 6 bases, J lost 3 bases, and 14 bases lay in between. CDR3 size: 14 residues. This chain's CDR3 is CASSSWTAYYGYTF. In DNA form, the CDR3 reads TGTGCCAGCAGCTCCTGGACTGCTTACTATGGCTACACCTTC.

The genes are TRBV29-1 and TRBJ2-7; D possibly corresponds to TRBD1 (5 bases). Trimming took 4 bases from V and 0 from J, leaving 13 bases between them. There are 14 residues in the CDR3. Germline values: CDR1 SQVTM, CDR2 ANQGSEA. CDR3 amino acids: CSVGGRASSYEQYF. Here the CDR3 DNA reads TGCAGCGTTGGTGGCAGGGCGAGCTCCTACGAGCAGTACTTC.

The chain's CDR3 is CASSIGQGRMDEQFF. The DNA for the CDR3 is TGTGCCAGTAGTATCGGACAGGGTAGAATGGATGAGCAGTTCTTC. V is TRBV19 and J is TRBJ2-1, with 8 positions matching TRBD1. The CDR3 loop spans 15 amino acids. V gave up 3 bases and J gave up 8 bases; unmatched junction bases: 9. Germline CDR1 reads LNHDA; CDR2 reads SQIVND (reference sequence).

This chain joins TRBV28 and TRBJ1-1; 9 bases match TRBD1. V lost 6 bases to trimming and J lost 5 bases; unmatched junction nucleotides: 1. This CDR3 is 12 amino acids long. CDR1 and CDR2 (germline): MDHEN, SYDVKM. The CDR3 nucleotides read TGTGCCAGCAGGGGACAGGGAACTGAAGCTTTCTTT. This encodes CASRGQGTEAFF.

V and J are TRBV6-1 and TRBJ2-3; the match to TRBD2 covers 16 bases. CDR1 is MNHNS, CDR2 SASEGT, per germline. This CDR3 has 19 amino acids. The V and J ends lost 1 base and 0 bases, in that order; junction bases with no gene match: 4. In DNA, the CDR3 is TGTGCCAGCAGTGAAGGAGGGACTAGCGGGGGGGGAAGCACAGATACGCAGTATTTT. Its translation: CASSEGGTSGGGSTDTQYF.

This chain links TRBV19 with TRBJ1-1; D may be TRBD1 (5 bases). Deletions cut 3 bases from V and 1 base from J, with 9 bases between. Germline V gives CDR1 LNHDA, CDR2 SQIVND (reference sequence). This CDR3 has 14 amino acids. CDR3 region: CASSISGENTEAFF. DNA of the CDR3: TGTGCCAGTAGTATTTCGGGGGAGAACACTGAAGCTTTCTTT.

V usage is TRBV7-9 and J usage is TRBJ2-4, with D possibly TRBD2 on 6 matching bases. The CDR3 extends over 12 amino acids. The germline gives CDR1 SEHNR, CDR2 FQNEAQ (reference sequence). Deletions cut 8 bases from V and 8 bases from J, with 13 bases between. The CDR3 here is CASQLASDIQYF. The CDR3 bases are TGTGCCAGCCAGCTAGCTAGCGACATTCAGTACTTC.

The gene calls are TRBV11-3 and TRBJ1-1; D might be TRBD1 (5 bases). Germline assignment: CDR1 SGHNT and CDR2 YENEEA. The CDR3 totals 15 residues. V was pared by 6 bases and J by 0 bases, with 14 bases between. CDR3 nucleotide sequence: TGTGCCAGCAGTAGAATGGGGCGGTTGAACACTGAAGCTTTCTTT. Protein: CASSRMGRLNTEAFF.

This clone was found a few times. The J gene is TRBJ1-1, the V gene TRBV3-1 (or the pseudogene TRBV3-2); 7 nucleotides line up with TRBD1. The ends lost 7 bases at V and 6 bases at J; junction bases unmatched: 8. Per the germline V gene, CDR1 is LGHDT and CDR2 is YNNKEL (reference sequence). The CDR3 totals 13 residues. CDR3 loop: CASTLGGLSEAFF. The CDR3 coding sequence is TGTGCCAGCACCCTAGGGGGCTTGTCTGAAGCTTTCTTT.

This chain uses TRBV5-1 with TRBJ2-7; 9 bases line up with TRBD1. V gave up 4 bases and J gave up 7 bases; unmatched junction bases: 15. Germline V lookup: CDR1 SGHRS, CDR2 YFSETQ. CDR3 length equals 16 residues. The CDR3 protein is CASSGGTGGSHGEQYF. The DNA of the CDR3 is TGCGCCAGCAGCGGCGGTACAGGGGGCTCCCACGGGGAGCAGTACTTC.